Listed below are T cell receptor beta chains from one sample, sequenced in a study of blood T cell repertoires in COVID-19. Libraries were prepared by immunoSEQ multiplex PCR; TCRdb keeps only in-frame clonotypes and omits some of them. The table has about 200,000 clones, about 79% seen once; the top ten hold roughly 13%. The source material was peripheral blood. Receptors originate from a human donor in a cohort sampled during active COVID-19. The CDR3 runs from the conserved cysteine through the conserved F or W. The D gene is left open where the match is weak. Clone size is stated in some rows and not others, as once, few, many or a class when expanded.

size: NA; J: TRBJ2-1; V: TRBV28; D: TRBD2; CDR3: CASSPGLAWVNEQFF; DNA: TGTGCCAGCAGTCCCGGACTAGCTTGGGTCAATGAGCAGTTCTTC
size: NA; J: TRBJ2-1; V: TRBV27; D: NA; CDR3: CASSPEGLVSYNEQFF; DNA: TGTGCCAGCAGTCCGGAGGGACTTGTCTCCTACAATGAGCAGTTCTTC
size: NA; J: TRBJ1-2; V: TRBV5-1; D: TRBD1; CDR3: CASSPTGGGNGYTF; DNA: TGCGCCAGCAGCCCTACAGGGGGAGGAAATGGCTACACCTTC
size: NA; J: TRBJ1-4; V: TRBV4-1; D: TRBD1; CDR3: CASRRTGGLEKLFF; DNA: TGCGCCAGCAGACGGACAGGGGGCCTTGAAAAACTGTTTTTT
size: few; J: TRBJ2-5; V: TRBV28; D: TRBD2; CDR3: CASKRGGQETQYF; DNA: TGTGCCAGCAAGCGGGGGGGGCAAGAGACCCAGTACTTC
size: few; J: TRBJ2-7; V: TRBV4-1; D: TRBD2; CDR3: CASSQDPGTSGRGTYEQYF; DNA: TGCGCCAGCAGCCAAGATCCGGGGACTAGCGGGAGGGGCACCTACGAGCAGTACTTC
size: NA; J: TRBJ1-4; V: TRBV27; D: NA; CDR3: CASSFQGYEKLFF; DNA: TGTGCCAGCAGTTTCCAGGGGTATGAAAAACTGTTTTTT
size: NA; J: TRBJ2-2; V: TRBV6-5; D: TRBD1; CDR3: CASRVPGQGTGELFF; DNA: TGTGCCAGCAGAGTCCCGGGACAGGGGACCGGGGAGCTGTTTTTT
size: NA; J: TRBJ2-7; V: TRBV3-1/TRBV3-2; D: NA; CDR3: CASSRQVASYEQYF; DNA: TGTGCCAGCAGCCGGCAGGTCGCCTCCTACGAGCAGTACTTC
size: NA; J: TRBJ1-2; V: TRBV28; D: TRBD1; CDR3: CASSLYRTGDGYTF; DNA: TGTGCCAGCAGTTTATACCGGACAGGGGACGGCTACACCTTC
size: NA; J: TRBJ2-2; V: TRBV29-1; D: NA; CDR3: CSVVYGANTGELFF; DNA: TGCAGCGTTGTCTACGGAGCGAACACCGGGGAGCTGTTTTTT
size: once; J: TRBJ2-2; V: TRBV5-4; D: TRBD1; CDR3: CASRPQGPNTGELFF; DNA: TGTGCCAGCAGGCCACAGGGGCCGAACACCGGGGAGCTGTTTTTT
size: once; J: TRBJ2-3; V: TRBV27; D: NA; CDR3: CASSFRNGTDTQYF; DNA: TGTGCCAGCAGTTTTCGGAACGGGACAGATACGCAGTATTTT
size: NA; J: TRBJ2-3; V: TRBV6-2/TRBV6-3; D: TRBD2; CDR3: CASSYSASGWDTQYF; DNA: TGTGCCAGCAGTTACTCGGCTAGCGGTTGGGATACGCAGTATTTT
size: NA; J: TRBJ2-7; V: TRBV7-2; D: TRBD1; CDR3: CASSRDRGSYEQYF; DNA: TGTGCCAGCAGCCGGGACAGGGGCTCCTACGAGCAGTACTTC
size: NA; J: TRBJ2-5; V: TRBV21-1; D: NA; CDR3: CASSKVAILSGRIEETQYF; DNA: TGTGCCAGCAGCAAAGTGGCCATACTTAGCGGGAGGATCGAGGAGACCCAGTACTTC
size: NA; J: TRBJ2-1; V: TRBV4-1; D: TRBD2; CDR3: CASSQGLAGVSSSGEQFF; DNA: TGCGCCAGCAGCCAAGGGTTAGCGGGAGTATCCTCGTCTGGTGAGCAGTTCTTC
size: many; J: TRBJ1-3; V: TRBV5-1; D: NA; CDR3: CASSLGASGNTIYF; DNA: TGCGCCAGCAGCTTGGGGGCCTCTGGAAACACCATATATTTT
size: NA; J: TRBJ2-7; V: TRBV14; D: NA; CDR3: CASSQASSHEQYF; DNA: TGTGCCAGCAGCCAAGCATCTAGCCACGAGCAGTACTTC
size: NA; J: TRBJ2-7; V: TRBV19; D: TRBD1; CDR3: CASSPGTGGHYEQYF; DNA: TGTGCCAGTAGTCCAGGGACAGGTGGACACTACGAGCAGTACTTC
size: NA; J: TRBJ2-1; V: TRBV29-1; D: TRBD2; CDR3: CSVEGTSDTSYNEQFF; DNA: TGCAGCGTTGAGGGCACTAGCGACACCTCCTACAATGAGCAGTTCTTC
size: NA; J: TRBJ2-7; V: TRBV18; D: TRBD1; CDR3: CASSPISGQGSDEQYF; DNA: TGTGCCAGCTCACCAATTTCCGGACAGGGGTCCGACGAGCAGTACTTC
size: NA; J: TRBJ2-7; V: TRBV6-5; D: NA; CDR3: CASSYLQGLVIYEQYF; DNA: TGTGCCAGCAGTTACCTCCAGGGGCTGGTGATCTACGAGCAGTACTTC
size: few; J: TRBJ2-1; V: TRBV3-1/TRBV3-2; D: TRBD2; CDR3: CASTLGSGMGEQFF; DNA: TGTGCCAGCACCCTAGGGAGCGGGATGGGGGAGCAGTTCTTC
size: NA; J: TRBJ1-2; V: TRBV5-6; D: NA; CDR3: CASSLTHSYGYTF; DNA: TGTGCCAGCAGCTTGACTCACAGCTATGGCTACACCTTC
size: NA; J: TRBJ2-7; V: TRBV28; D: TRBD1; CDR3: CASSWGTEVYEQYF; DNA: TGTGCCAGCAGCTGGGGGACAGAGGTCTACGAGCAGTACTTC
size: NA; J: TRBJ2-1; V: TRBV6-1; D: TRBD2; CDR3: CASSEAGGADNEQFF; DNA: TGTGCCAGCAGTGAAGCGGGAGGGGCAGACAATGAGCAGTTCTTC
size: NA; J: TRBJ2-3; V: TRBV5-1; D: NA; CDR3: CASSREGTDTQYF; DNA: TGCGCCAGCAGCAGGGAGGGCACAGATACGCAGTATTTT
size: NA; J: TRBJ2-7; V: TRBV4-2; D: NA; CDR3: CASSQDGDTGYYEQYF; DNA: TGTGCCAGCAGCCAAGATGGGGACACTGGTTACTACGAGCAGTACTTC
size: once; J: TRBJ2-2; V: TRBV5-4; D: TRBD2; CDR3: CASSPRGLAGGTGELFF; DNA: TGTGCCAGCAGCCCGCGGGGACTAGCGGGTGGTACCGGGGAGCTGTTTTTT
size: NA; J: TRBJ1-1; V: TRBV24-1; D: TRBD1; CDR3: CATGPEPGQTHIEAFF; DNA: TGTGCCACCGGGCCAGAACCGGGACAGACCCACATTGAAGCTTTCTTT
size: once; J: TRBJ2-7; V: TRBV5-6; D: NA; CDR3: CASSLASGAEQYF; DNA: TGTGCCAGCAGCTTGGCATCTGGGGCCGAGCAGTACTTC
size: NA; J: TRBJ2-2; V: TRBV9; D: NA; CDR3: CASSVEVAPNTGELFF; DNA: TGTGCCAGCAGCGTAGAGGTAGCGCCGAACACCGGGGAGCTGTTTTTT
size: NA; J: TRBJ1-2; V: TRBV2; D: NA; CDR3: CASSVRGVNYGYTF; DNA: TGTGCCAGCAGTGTCAGGGGTGTTAACTATGGCTACACCTTC
size: few; J: TRBJ1-4; V: TRBV11-2; D: NA; CDR3: CASSFTYNEKLFF; DNA: TGTGCCAGCAGCTTTACCTATAATGAAAAACTGTTTTTT
size: NA; J: TRBJ2-2; V: TRBV7-9; D: NA; CDR3: CASSQGTGELFF; DNA: TGTGCCAGCAGCCAGGGAACCGGGGAGCTGTTTTTT
size: few; J: TRBJ2-5; V: TRBV25-1; D: NA; CDR3: CASSELGTGQQETQYF; DNA: TGTGCCAGCAGTGAATTGGGCACAGGCCAGCAAGAGACCCAGTACTTC
size: few; J: TRBJ2-7; V: TRBV3-1/TRBV3-2; D: TRBD2; CDR3: CASSQEVTSGRSNEQYF; DNA: TGTGCCAGCAGCCAAGAAGTGACTAGCGGGAGAAGCAACGAGCAGTACTTC
size: once; J: TRBJ2-3; V: TRBV11-2; D: TRBD2; CDR3: CASSLGLAGGVDTQYF; DNA: TGTGCCAGCAGCTTAGGCCTAGCGGGAGGGGTAGATACGCAGTATTTT
size: NA; J: TRBJ2-6; V: TRBV6-4; D: TRBD2; CDR3: CASSDQREGSGANVLTF; DNA: TGTGCCAGCAGTGACCAGCGGGAGGGCTCTGGGGCCAACGTCCTGACTTTC
size: NA; J: TRBJ2-7; V: TRBV29-1; D: NA; CDR3: CSVLRGSSYEQYF; DNA: TGCAGCGTTCTAAGAGGGAGCTCCTACGAGCAGTACTTC
size: NA; J: TRBJ2-3; V: TRBV18; D: TRBD1; CDR3: CASSPQGAGTDTQYF; DNA: TGTGCCAGCTCACCACAGGGGGCGGGCACAGATACGCAGTATTTT
size: few; J: TRBJ1-1; V: TRBV5-1; D: TRBD1; CDR3: CASSSGQGANTEAFF; DNA: TGCGCCAGCAGCTCAGGACAGGGCGCTAACACTGAAGCTTTCTTT
size: NA; J: TRBJ1-6; V: TRBV6-1; D: NA; CDR3: CASSDVSPLHF; DNA: TGTGCCAGCAGTGACGTATCACCCCTCCACTTT
size: NA; J: TRBJ2-3; V: TRBV5-1; D: TRBD2; CDR3: CASSLVSGIGSDTQYF; DNA: TGCGCCAGCAGCTTGGTTAGCGGGATTGGGTCAGATACGCAGTATTTT
size: many; J: TRBJ2-7; V: TRBV28; D: TRBD1; CDR3: CASSRATGDEQYF; DNA: TGTGCCAGCAGTCGCGCAACAGGGGACGAGCAGTACTTC